This section outlines one TCR beta chain sequence together with its context. Its target is not known. Authors' methods: Because ImmunoSEQ provided only junction sequences with no quality scores, the filtering differed. Here immunoSEQ multiplex PCR was the method, and the copy in TCRdb shows in-frame clones only, minus some. For V, J and clone size, that table is used; D and trimming come from the DNA. The repertoire includes fewer than 3 million clones, just under 95% of them detected once, and 0.37% sits in the top ten. CDR1 is DFQATT, CDR2 SNEGSKA, per germline (reference sequence). V was clipped by 6 bases and J by 3 bases, with 9 bases between them. The CDR3 consists of 11 residues. This sample is drawn from a study of shared clonotypes between healthy human individuals. General study results and limits: Clonotypes shared by all four sorted-subset donors had higher generation probabilities than non-shared clonotypes.

Input material: naive CD4+ T cells from PBMCs. Subset meaning: CD45RA+ positively selected. The clonotype comes from a man between 18 and 29 years old in good health. Some clones in this sample may be carry-over from other donors' samples. V usage is TRBV20-1 and J usage is TRBJ2-7, with D possibly being TRBD1 (6 bases). This CDR3 reads CSAVQGYEQYF. Here the CDR3 DNA reads TGCAGTGCAGTACAGGGCTACGAGCAGTACTTC.